These 12 T cell receptor beta chains share one sample of origin, sequenced in a study of type 1 regulatory T cells. A single record per CDR3 protein comes from TCRdb applying MiXCR to the reads. The top ten hold 8% to 10% of the sample, which has 35,000 to 50,000 distinct CDR3 sequences, 12% seen once. These receptors have no identified antigens. Sequenced sample: cultured non-Tr1 T cells, either the whole culture or a sorted T cell fraction (not recorded which). All receptors come from a human donor in good health.

This clonotype has ten or more counts. The chain has TRBV29-1 and TRBJ1-1; D remains unclear. The V and J ends lost 5 bases and 6 bases respectively, with 7 bases between them. In germline, CDR1 is SQVTM, CDR2 ANQGSEA. The CDR3 covers 10 residues. The CDR3 sequence is CSVTNAEAFF. The CDR3 region has the DNA TGCAGCGTTACCAACGCTGAAGCTTTCTTT.

This clonotype came up many times. This chain links TRBV19 with TRBJ1-5, with D possibly matching TRBD1 (6 bases). This CDR3 spans 16 amino acids. The germline CDR1 and CDR2 sequences are LNHDA and SQIVND (reference sequence). V lost 4 bases and J 5 bases, leaving 18 bases between the germline ends. The CDR3 loop is CASSKGVRGTDQPQHF. The CDR3 DNA sequence: TGTGCCAGTAGTAAAGGTGTCAGGGGCACCGATCAGCCCCAGCATTTT.

In its sample, this clonotype was seen many times. The V call is TRBV12-3 or TRBV12-4, the J call TRBJ2-1, with 7 nucleotides matching TRBD2. The CDR3 covers 14 residues. V lost 2 bases to trimming and J lost 7 bases; unmatched junction nucleotides: 5. This CDR3 is CASSLLAERNEQFF. Written as DNA, the CDR3 is TGTGCCAGCAGTTTACTAGCGGAACGGAATGAGCAGTTCTTC.

This clonotype was seen many times. This chain links TRBV28 with TRBJ1-5; D remains ambiguous. The CDR3 is 14 residues long. Germline-derived CDR1 and CDR2 are MDHEN and SYDVKM. With 5 bases removed from V and 3 bases from J, the gap between germline ends came to 11 bases. CDR3 sequence: CASSQGGPNQPQHF. In DNA form, the CDR3 reads TGTGCCAGCAGTCAAGGTGGGCCCAATCAGCCCCAGCATTTT.

The V and J genes are TRBV19 and TRBJ2-1, with 8 bases that match TRBD2. Trimming removed 6 bases from V and 8 bases from J; junction bases left unmatched: 9. The CDR3 runs 14 residues. Germline CDR1 and CDR2: LNHDA and SQIVND (reference sequence). The CDR3 loop is CASRPGGGLDEQFF. CDR3 DNA: TGTGCCAGTAGGCCGGGAGGGGGACTAGATGAGCAGTTCTTC. The variable domain in full, completed from reference TRBV19 and TRBJ2-1, reads DGGITQSPKYLFRKEGQNVTLSCEQNLNHDAMYWYRQDPGQGLRLIYYSQIVNDFQKGDIAEGYSVSREKKESFPLTVTSAQKNPTAFYLCASRPGGGLDEQFFGPGTRLTVL.

This clonotype was observed at least ten times. In DNA, the CDR3 is TGTGCCAGCAGCTCGATCAGGGGGGGATCCTACAATGAGCAGTTCTTC. Residues: CASSSIRGGSYNEQFF. The chain links TRBV7-9 to TRBJ2-1; the D call may be TRBD1 or TRBD2 (7 bases each). The CDR3 spans 16 residues. The V end was cut by 4 bases, the J end by 1 base, with 14 bases between. The germline V gene has CDR1 SEHNR and CDR2 FQNEAQ (reference sequence).

This clonotype was counted many times. The rearrangement links TRBV10-3 to TRBJ1-1; D remains unclear. CDR1 ENHRY and CDR2 SYGVKD come from the germline V gene. The V end lost 0 bases, the J end lost 3 bases, and 14 bases lay between the germline ends. This CDR3 region has 16 residues. The CDR3 nucleotides are TGTGCCATCAGTGAGTCGAGGTCAGCCCCGGACACTGAAGCTTTCTTT. Its translation is CAISESRSAPDTEAFF.

The rearrangement joins TRBV19 to TRBJ1-5, with TRBD1 matching 8 bases. J was trimmed by 2 bases and V by 7 bases; bases with no gene match: 4. The CDR3 is 14 residues long. Per germline, CDR1 LNHDA and CDR2 SQIVND (reference sequence). The CDR3 loop is CASTPTGGNQPQHF. CDR3 DNA sequence: TGTGCCAGTACCCCGACAGGGGGCAATCAGCCCCAGCATTTT. The full variable domain, rest sourced from reference TRBV19 and TRBJ1-5, is DGGITQSPKYLFRKEGQNVTLSCEQNLNHDAMYWYRQDPGQGLRLIYYSQIVNDFQKGDIAEGYSVSREKKESFPLTVTSAQKNPTAFYLCASTPTGGNQPQHFGDGTRLSIL.

The table lists this clonotype with a few counts. The chain is built from TRBV7-2 and TRBJ2-7; D remains ambiguous. CDR1 is SGHTA, CDR2 FQGNSA, per germline. This CDR3 region has 13 residues. The V and J ends lost 5 bases and 5 bases respectively, with 13 bases between them. For the CDR3, the DNA is TGTGCCAGCAGCATAAACTTGGTAAACGAGCAGTACTTC. This sequence encodes CASSINLVNEQYF.

The sample holds a few counts of this clonotype. The V gene is TRBV20-1, the J gene TRBJ1-2; no reliable D call. The length of the CDR3 is 12 residues. Germline V gene data show CDR1 as DFQATT and CDR2 as SNEGSKA (reference sequence). Trimming took off 5 bases at V and 6 bases at J, with 13 bases between the two ends. This CDR3 is CSARSESHGYTF. CDR3 bases: TGCAGTGCTCGCTCCGAAAGCCATGGCTACACCTTC.

This clonotype showed up just a few times. The J gene is TRBJ2-1, the V gene TRBV5-1; perhaps TRBD2 as D (5 bases). CDR3 length equals 15 residues. The germline V gene has CDR1 SGHRS and CDR2 YFSETQ. The germline V and J ends were trimmed by 4 bases and 8 bases, with 19 bases remaining between them. The CDR3 here is CASSPSLEQRHEQFF. CDR3 sequence (DNA): TGCGCCAGCAGCCCGTCACTAGAACAGAGGCATGAGCAGTTCTTC.

V usage is TRBV12-3 or TRBV12-4 and J usage is TRBJ2-2; 10 bases are a match to TRBD2. The CDR3 spans 15 residues. The ends lost 2 bases at V and 4 bases at J; junction bases unmatched: 1. The CDR3, as DNA: TGTGCCAGCAGTTTACTAGCGGGAGCCACCGGGGAGCTGTTTTTT. This encodes CASSLLAGATGELFF.